These 14 T cell receptor beta chains share one sample of origin, sequenced in a study of blood T cell repertoires in COVID-19. Repertoires were generated with immunoSEQ multiplex PCR, while TCRdb's copy carries only in-frame clones and drops some. The sample records 60,000 to 95,000 clones, roughly 90% being singletons. The sequencing input was peripheral blood. These receptors were obtained from a woman of 80 years or more with active or convalescent COVID-19.

V and J are TRBV7-3 and TRBJ2-3; 11 positions match TRBD2. The junction had 6 bases not matched to a gene; V was cut back by 5 bases and J by 5 bases. The CDR3 consists of 15 residues. Germline lookup yields CDR1 SGHTA and CDR2 FQGTGA. CDR3 nucleotides: TGTGCCAGCAGCCCGGCCGGGACTAGCGGAGATACGCAGTATTTT. Its protein product is CASSPAGTSGDTQYF.

V is TRBV28 and J is TRBJ1-5; D unclear. Trimming left V 7 bases short and J 4 bases short, with 8 bases between. The germline V gene encodes CDR1 MDHEN and CDR2 SYDVKM. The CDR3 has 12 amino acids. In nucleotides, the CDR3 is TGTGCCAGCAAACAGATGAATCAGCCCCAGCATTTT. This gives the protein CASKQMNQPQHF.

V and J are TRBV6-5 and TRBJ1-2; D possibly corresponds to TRBD1 (6 bases). This CDR3 contains 14 residues. The germline V gene has CDR1 MNHEY and CDR2 SVGAGI. The V end lost 10 bases, the J end lost 8 bases, and 23 bases lay between the germline ends. CDR3 sequence (DNA): TGTGCCACCGACCCTGGTGGGGGGGCGCAGGGCTACACCTTC. It encodes CATDPGGGAQGYTF.

J is TRBJ1-6 and V is TRBV5-1; D remains ambiguous. This CDR3 is built from 15 residues. The germline V gene has CDR1 SGHRS and CDR2 YFSETQ. V was clipped by 0 bases and J by 7 bases, with 11 bases between them. The CDR3 region is CASSLAAARNSPLHF. The CDR3 DNA reads TGCGCCAGCAGCTTGGCCGCCGCGAGAAATTCACCCCTCCACTTT.

The chain links TRBV19 to TRBJ1-4; possible D gene TRBD1, 5 bases. CDR1 and CDR2 (germline): LNHDA, SQIVND (reference sequence). Trimming stripped 3 bases from V and 8 bases from J, with 13 bases between. This CDR3 comprises 14 residues. DNA for the CDR3: TGTGCCAGTAGTATTGCCCACGGGGGAGAAAAACTGTTTTTT. Amino acids: CASSIAHGGEKLFF.

V is TRBV11-2 and J is TRBJ1-1, with 7 positions matching TRBD1. Losses at the gene ends were 5 bases for V and 4 bases for J; bases not matched to a gene: 7. CDR3 length: 14 amino acids. CDR1 is SGHAT, CDR2 FQNNGV, per germline. The CDR3: CASSLQGLGTEAFF. CDR3 nucleotide sequence: TGTGCCAGCAGCCTACAGGGGCTTGGCACTGAAGCTTTCTTT.

This chain connects TRBV7-3 to TRBJ2-2, with TRBD1 matching 10 bases. V was pared by 0 bases and J by 2 bases, with 6 bases of the junction left unmatched. In germline, CDR1 is SGHTA, CDR2 FQGTGA. The CDR3 contains 18 residues. The CDR3 region is CASSLTLGQGPNTGELFF. The CDR3 DNA reads as TGTGCCAGCAGCTTAACGTTGGGACAGGGGCCTAACACCGGGGAGCTGTTTTTT. Based on the CDR3 plus reference TRBV7-3 and TRBJ2-2, the full variable domain is GAGVSQTPSNKVTEKGKYVELRCDPISGHTALYWYRQSLGQGPEFLIYFQGTGAADDSGLPNDRFFAVRPEGSVSTLKIQRTERGDSAVYLCASSLTLGQGPNTGELFFGEGSRLTVL.

The chain recombines TRBV21-1 with TRBJ1-2; the table's D call of TRBD1 was not tested on the DNA. TRBV21-1 represents a pseudogene. This CDR3 spans 16 amino acids. The CDR3, as DNA: TGTGCCAGCAGCAAAGGGAGAGACAGGGTCGAATATGGCTACACCTTC. It encodes CASSKGRDRVEYGYTF.

The gene calls are TRBV19 and TRBJ2-7; D gene uncertain. Per germline, CDR1 LNHDA and CDR2 SQIVND (reference sequence). The CDR3 has 15 amino acids. Between the trimmed V and J ends, which lost 3 bases and 0 bases, there was a span of 12 bases. CDR3 DNA: TGTGCCAGTAGTATCGAACCGAGTAGCTCCTACGAGCAGTACTTC. Translation: CASSIEPSSSYEQYF.

V and J are TRBV5-4 and TRBJ1-3; the D is unclear. CDR3 length: 15 amino acids. From germline, CDR1 is SGHNT and CDR2 YYREEE (reference sequence). The V end lost 6 bases, the J end lost 0 bases, and 13 bases lay between the germline ends. CDR3 in amino acids: CASTKRGSSGNTIYF. The CDR3, as DNA: TGTGCCAGCACCAAAAGAGGGAGCTCTGGAAACACCATATATTTT.

This rearrangement joins TRBV11-2 to TRBJ2-7; D perhaps matches TRBD2 (6 bases). Between the trimmed V and J ends, which lost 1 base and 2 bases, there was a span of 9 bases. The CDR3 is 14 residues long. The germline gives CDR1 SGHAT, CDR2 FQNNGV. The CDR3 loop reads CASSLGRGTYEQYF. The CDR3 bases are TGTGCCAGCAGCTTAGGACGGGGGACCTACGAGCAGTACTTC. Together with reference TRBV11-2 and TRBJ2-7, the CDR3 gives the full variable domain: EAGVAQSPRYKIIEKRQSVAFWCNPISGHATLYWYQQILGQGPKLLIQFQNNGVVDDSQLPKDRFSAERLKGVDSTLKIQPAKLEDSAVYLCASSLGRGTYEQYFGPGTRLTVT.

The chain uses TRBV27 and TRBJ2-7, with D possibly TRBD1 on 5 matching bases. This CDR3 contains 14 residues. Per the germline V gene, CDR1 is MNHEY and CDR2 is SMNVEV (reference sequence). Trimming pared 3 bases from V and 3 bases from J, leaving 12 bases between. CDR3 sequence (DNA): TGTGCCAGCAGTTTCGCAGGGCGATACTACGAGCAGTACTTC. Amino acids: CASSFAGRYYEQYF.

This rearrangement joins TRBV1 to TRBJ2-1; the table gives TRBD2 as D, unverified against the DNA. TRBV1 corresponds to a pseudogene. This CDR3 has 18 residues. The CDR3 region is CTSGGRESPESSYNEQFF. CDR3 sequence (DNA): TGCACCAGCGGAGGACGCGAGTCCCCCGAGAGCTCCTACAATGAGCAGTTCTTC.

The chain uses TRBV15 and TRBJ1-2, with 9 bases identical to TRBD1. The CDR3 consists of 14 residues. V shed 3 bases, J shed 5 bases, and the junction held 4 bases outside the gene matches. In germline, CDR1 is LNHNV, CDR2 YYDKDF (reference sequence). DNA of the CDR3: TGTGCCACCAGCAGGGACAGGGGAGGGTATGGCTACACCTTC. It encodes CATSRDRGGYGYTF. Full variable domain (remainder filled in from reference TRBV15 and TRBJ1-2): DAMVIQNPRYQVTQFGKPVTLSCSQTLNHNVMYWYQQKSSQAPKLLFHYYDKDFNNEADTPDNFQSRRPNTSFCFLDIRSPGLGDTAMYLCATSRDRGGYGYTFGSGTRLTVV.